These 4 T cell receptor beta chains originate from one sample sequenced in a study of OX40 agonist ivuxolimab in advanced cancers. The protocol was immunoSEQ multiplex PCR, while the TCRdb copy is restricted to in-frame clones and leaves out a portion. The sample carries about 69,000 clones, 90% recorded once. The material sequenced was CD4+ or CD8+ T cells sorted from blood, taken in a trial of the OX40 agonist ivuxolimab. These receptors originate from an adult with an advanced solid tumor such as melanoma, head and neck, liver or kidney cancer.

The chain carries TRBV7-2 and TRBJ2-3, with D possibly TRBD2 on 6 matching bases. This CDR3 region has 15 residues. V gave up 6 bases and J gave up 4 bases, with 17 bases separating them. CDR1 and CDR2 (germline): SGHTA, FQGNSA. The CDR3 sequence: CASRFSGPGADTQYF. DNA for the CDR3: TGTGCCAGCAGATTTAGCGGCCCGGGGGCAGATACGCAGTATTTT.

The chain links TRBV10-3 to TRBJ2-3, with D possibly matching TRBD2 (5 bases). The germline V and J ends were trimmed by 3 bases and 1 base, with 11 bases remaining between them. In germline, CDR1 is ENHRY, CDR2 SYGVKD. The CDR3 extends over 15 amino acids. The CDR3 DNA is TGTGCCATCAGTGACCCCGGGGAGCGCACAGATACGCAGTATTTT. This gives the protein CAISDPGERTDTQYF.

V gene TRBV27 combines with J gene TRBJ1-1; D uncertain. The V and J ends lost 0 bases and 2 bases respectively, with 7 bases between them. This CDR3 has 14 residues. Germline V gene lookup returns CDR1 MNHEY and CDR2 SMNVEV (reference sequence). CDR3 loop: CASSLSGRNTEAFF. In nucleotides, the CDR3 is TGTGCCAGCAGTTTATCGGGGAGAAACACTGAAGCTTTCTTT.

This rearrangement joins TRBV11-2 to TRBJ2-7, with TRBD1 matching over 9 bases. The length of the CDR3 is 14 residues. Germline CDR1 SGHAT, CDR2 FQNNGV. Trimming cost V 3 bases and J 3 bases; bases outside gene matches: 3. CDR3 loop: CASSFNRGLYEQYF. CDR3 nucleotide sequence: TGTGCCAGCAGCTTTAACAGGGGGCTCTACGAGCAGTACTTC.